This passage covers 28 T cell receptor beta chains from one sample sequenced in a study of cytomegalovirus exposure and HLA in healthy donors (dated by TCRdb to about 2017). Library preparation employed the immunoSEQ multiplex PCR assay. TCRdb obtained this table from immuneACCESS and retained in-frame rearrangements with V and J assigned. These tables miss some clones; where compared with another copy, unresolved V genes account for less than half of the shortfall, and the remainder is unexplained. The sample data list 55,000 to 80,000 clones, and around 95% of these were observed just once. The ten top clones hold more than 6.5% of the sample. The sequencing sample was made of PBMCs. The receptors were gathered from a woman between 18 and 30 years old in good health and CMV-seropositive.

The chain links TRBV5-1 to TRBJ1-1; D is possibly TRBD1 (5 bases). V was shortened by 4 bases and J by 1 base, with 11 bases between the two germline ends. The CDR3 extends over 14 amino acids. Germline loops: CDR1 SGHRS, CDR2 YFSETQ. The CDR3 loop reads CASSQNTGNTEAFF. The CDR3 DNA sequence: TGCGCCAGCAGCCAGAACACAGGGAACACTGAAGCTTTCTTT.

The rearrangement uses TRBV7-2 and TRBJ1-2, with TRBD1 identical over 7 bases. Per germline, CDR1 SGHTA and CDR2 FQGNSA. There are 13 residues in the CDR3. The CDR3 sequence is CATTRGLGNGYTF. DNA of the CDR3: TGTGCTACTACTAGGGGGCTGGGGAATGGCTACACCTTC.

The gene calls are TRBV5-6 and TRBJ2-7; TRBD2 aligns across 8 bases. V lost 5 bases and J lost 2; bases outside the gene matches: 6. This CDR3 has 14 amino acids. In germline, CDR1 is SGHDT, CDR2 YYEEEE. CDR3 DNA: TGTGCCAGCAGTTCTAGCGGGCGCCCCTACGAGCAGTACTTC. It is translated as CASSSSGRPYEQYF.

The chain employs TRBV7-9 and TRBJ1-1; 8 nucleotides agree with TRBD1. V shed 4 bases and J 0 bases; nucleotides not matched to a gene: 7. The CDR3 totals 16 residues. Germline V gene lookup returns CDR1 SEHNR and CDR2 FQNEAQ (reference sequence). The CDR3 region is CASSSDRQGMNTEAFF. The CDR3 region has the DNA TGTGCCAGCAGCTCCGACCGACAGGGGATGAACACTGAAGCTTTCTTT.

The chain combines TRBV2 with TRBJ1-2; D is perhaps TRBD1 (5 bases). The CDR3 length is 13 residues. Per germline, CDR1 SNHLY and CDR2 FYNNEI. Trimming left V 6 bases short and J 14 bases short, with 22 bases between. The CDR3 is CASRGGRGNRLTF. The CDR3 DNA sequence: TGTGCCAGCAGGGGGGGACGGGGAAACCGTCTTACCTTC. The full variable domain, with the rest looked up from reference TRBV2 and TRBJ1-2, is EPEVTQTPSHQVTQMGQEVILRCVPISNHLYFYWYRQILGQKVEFLVSFYNNEISEKSEIFDDQFSVERPDGSNFTLKIRSTKLEDSAMYFCASRGGRGNRLTFGSGTRLTVV.

This chain joins TRBV30 and TRBJ1-1, with 7 positions matching TRBD1. V lost 3 bases to trimming and J lost 5 bases; unmatched junction nucleotides: 9. This CDR3 is 14 amino acids long. CDR1 and CDR2 from the germline V gene are GTSNPN and SVGIG (reference sequence). CDR3 loop: CAWSHDRVGTEAFF. CDR3 DNA sequence: TGTGCCTGGAGCCATGACAGGGTGGGGACTGAAGCTTTCTTT.

The chain joins TRBV6-5 to TRBJ2-1; D remains unclear. Germline V gene sequence: CDR1 MNHEY, CDR2 SVGAGI. This CDR3 spans 15 amino acids. Trimming cost V 2 bases and J 5 bases, with 13 bases left between them. The CDR3 DNA is TGTGCCAGCAGTTACAGCCCCAGGTGGAACAATGAGCAGTTCTTC. Translated: CASSYSPRWNNEQFF.

V and J are TRBV5-1 and TRBJ1-3; D not certain. The CDR3 has 15 residues. The V gene lost 2 bases and the J gene lost 0 bases, with 9 bases spanning the gap. Germline loops: CDR1 SGHRS, CDR2 YFSETQ. CDR3 sequence (DNA): TGCGCCAGCAGCTTAGAAACCGGCTCTGGAAACACCATATATTTT. It translates to CASSLETGSGNTIYF.

This clone was recorded only once. The CDR3, as DNA: TGTGCCAGCAGCCTTCCGGGGGGCACAGATACGCAGTATTTT. Residues: CASSLPGGTDTQYF. V and J are TRBV9 and TRBJ2-3; TRBD2 is a possible D gene (6 bases). Trimming stripped 4 bases from V and 1 base from J, with 10 bases between. The CDR3 runs 14 residues. Germline lookup yields CDR1 SGDLS and CDR2 YYNGEE.

The chain joins TRBV5-6 to TRBJ2-3; the match to TRBD1 covers 8 bases. J was trimmed by 2 bases and V by 4 bases; bases with no gene match: 6. The CDR3 is 15 residues long. Germline V gives CDR1 SGHDT, CDR2 YYEEEE. The CDR3: CASSGGTGYTDTQYF. In DNA form, the CDR3 reads TGTGCCAGCAGCGGGGGGACAGGATACACAGATACGCAGTATTTT.

The chain uses TRBV4-2 and TRBJ2-3; unclear D gene. Germline V lookup: CDR1 LGHNA, CDR2 YNFKEQ. Trimming took 8 bases from V and 2 from J, leaving 11 bases between them. The CDR3 totals 13 residues. The CDR3 DNA is TGTGCCAGCGGCAGTCTGCACACAGATACGCAGTATTTT. This sequence encodes CASGSLHTDTQYF.

The rearrangement links TRBV7-9 to TRBJ2-7; 16 bases line up with TRBD2. The CDR3 contains 15 residues. Germline V CDR1 and CDR2: SEHNR, FQNEAQ (reference sequence). The trim removed 6 bases at V and 3 bases at J, leaving 2 bases unmatched. CDR3 residues: CASRGLAGGDYEQYF. The CDR3 DNA reads as TGTGCCAGCAGGGGACTAGCGGGAGGGGACTACGAGCAGTACTTC.

The chain has TRBV5-5 and TRBJ2-2; possibly TRBD1 for D (6 bases). Looked up from germline, CDR1 is SGHKS and CDR2 is YYEKEE (reference sequence). Deletions cut 4 bases from V and 3 bases from J, with 13 bases between. The CDR3 loop spans 15 amino acids. The CDR3 here is CASSPTGLDTGELFF. The CDR3 DNA follows: TGTGCCAGCAGCCCGACAGGACTGGACACCGGGGAGCTGTTTTTT.

This clone was seen many times. The rearrangement joins TRBV6-5 to TRBJ1-2; 7 bases map to TRBD1. V lost 10 bases, J lost 2 bases, and 4 bases stayed unmatched. The CDR3 runs 12 residues. In germline, CDR1 is MNHEY, CDR2 SVGAGI. The DNA of the CDR3 is TGTGCCATCAAGGGACAGAACTATGGCTACACCTTC. It encodes CAIKGQNYGYTF.

V gene TRBV2 combines with J gene TRBJ2-6; TRBD1 matches at 10 bases. Germline CDR1 is SNHLY and CDR2 is FYNNEI. The V and J ends lost 2 bases and 3 bases, in that order; junction bases with no gene match: 13. CDR3 size: 20 residues. CDR3 in amino acids: CASSEIIPGDRGFGANVLTF. DNA for the CDR3: TGTGCCAGCAGTGAAATAATTCCCGGGGACAGGGGATTTGGGGCCAACGTCCTGACTTTC.

The chain joins TRBV27 to TRBJ1-1, with D maybe TRBD1 (6 bases). Deletions cut 6 bases from V and 6 bases from J, with 14 bases between. CDR1 MNHEY and CDR2 SMNVEV come from the germline V gene (reference sequence). The CDR3 is 13 residues long. This chain's CDR3 is CASRRTGLAEAFF. CDR3 coding DNA: TGTGCCAGCAGACGAACAGGGCTCGCTGAAGCTTTCTTT.

J is TRBJ2-7 and V is TRBV10-3; maybe TRBD1 (6 bases). The V end was cut by 10 bases, the J end by 3 bases, with 16 bases between. CDR3 length equals 13 residues. CDR1 and CDR2 (germline): ENHRY, SYGVKD. CDR3 nucleotide sequence: TGTGCCACCGTCCGGGACAAGAGCTACGAGCAGTACTTC. Translating gives CATVRDKSYEQYF.

The rearrangement uses TRBV6-1 and TRBJ2-7; 9 bases fit TRBD1. From germline, CDR1 is MNHNS and CDR2 SASEGT. With V trimmed by 5 bases and J by 2 bases, 7 bases remained unmatched. The CDR3 spans 15 residues. The CDR3 region is CASSPDRGGTYEQYF. As DNA, the CDR3 is TGTGCCAGCAGTCCGGACAGGGGTGGGACCTACGAGCAGTACTTC.

CDR3 sequence: CASSEGGNTGELFF. The CDR3 nucleotides read TGTGCCAGCAGTGAAGGAGGGAACACCGGGGAGCTGTTTTTT. The V call is TRBV6-1, the J call TRBJ2-2; D gene ambiguous. V was trimmed by 1 base and J by 1 base, leaving 4 bases between them. Germline V lookup: CDR1 MNHNS, CDR2 SASEGT. CDR3 length: 14 residues.

This chain uses TRBV28 with TRBJ1-2, with D hard to call. The CDR3 totals 13 residues. Germline CDR1 is MDHEN and CDR2 is SYDVKM. CDR3 DNA: TGTGCTAGTCGGTCGAGTAGTAACTATGGCTACACCTTC. Translated, it gives CASRSSSNYGYTF.

The chain couples TRBV11-2 to TRBJ1-6; D gene ambiguous. The CDR3 sequence is 16 residues long. Trimming shortened V by 5 bases and J by 7 bases, and 18 bases separated the two germline ends. Germline lookup yields CDR1 SGHAT and CDR2 FQNNGV. The CDR3 region has the DNA TGTGCCAGCAGCAAACTATATTCGAATCCGAATTCACCCCTCCACTTT. This gives the protein CASSKLYSNPNSPLHF.

CDR3 loop: CASGAGTGRNTGELFF. CDR3 nucleotides: TGTGCTAGTGGGGCCGGGACAGGGCGTAACACCGGGGAGCTGTTTTTT. The chain is built from TRBV12-5 and TRBJ2-2; 9 bases line up with TRBD1. Germline V gives CDR1 LGHNT, CDR2 FRNRAP. V was pared by 6 bases and J by 2 bases, with 7 bases of the junction left unmatched. CDR3 length: 16 amino acids.

This chain uses TRBV28 with TRBJ2-2; 7 nucleotides agree with TRBD2. Germline V gene lookup returns CDR1 MDHEN and CDR2 SYDVKM. V dropped 7 bases and J dropped 0; count of bases not matched to a gene: 11. This CDR3 region has 17 residues. The CDR3 loop is CASTPGGLPSNTGELFF. In DNA, the CDR3 is TGTGCCAGCACCCCCGGGGGACTACCATCGAACACCGGGGAGCTGTTTTTT.

This clone occurred once. V and J are TRBV7-2 and TRBJ1-2; 10 nucleotides match TRBD1. The CDR3 loop spans 15 amino acids. Germline trimming cut 3 bases from V and 5 bases from J; bases unmatched to any gene: 6. Germline CDR1 SGHTA, CDR2 FQGNSA. The DNA of the CDR3 is TGTGCCAGCAGCTTCTCCGGGACAGGGGTGTATGGCTACACCTTC. Translating it yields CASSFSGTGVYGYTF.

This clone has only one observation. V and J are TRBV4-1 and TRBJ1-1; 7 bases are shared with TRBD1. Germline CDR1 MGHRA, CDR2 YSYEKL. Trimming removed 4 bases from V and 4 bases from J; junction bases left unmatched: 15. The CDR3 extends over 17 amino acids. CDR3 nucleotide sequence: TGCGCCAGCAGCCCCCGGGACAGCTCCACAGAGGCCACTGAAGCTTTCTTT. Translated: CASSPRDSSTEATEAFF.

The chain employs TRBV13 and TRBJ2-7; D is perhaps TRBD2 (7 bases). Trimming removed 0 bases at V and 0 bases at J, with 15 bases between. The CDR3 contains 17 residues. From germline, CDR1 is PRHDT and CDR2 FYEKMQ (reference sequence). CDR3 loop: CASSLGIRRGPSYEQYF. The CDR3 DNA reads TGTGCCAGCAGCTTAGGTATCCGGCGGGGGCCCTCCTACGAGCAGTACTTC.

V gene TRBV7-2 combines with J gene TRBJ2-7, with TRBD2 as a possible D gene (5 bases). V was pared by 6 bases and J by 2 bases, with 17 bases between. CDR3 length: 15 amino acids. CDR1 is SGHTA and CDR2 is FQGNSA in the germline V gene. CDR3 DNA: TGTGCCAGCAGTCCAAGAGGAGGCGCGGCCTACGAGCAGTACTTC. The encoded protein is CASSPRGGAAYEQYF.

The chain employs TRBV19 and TRBJ1-1, with D unresolved. Germline CDR1 and CDR2: LNHDA and SQIVND (reference sequence). The CDR3 covers 13 residues. V was cut by 7 bases and J by 1 base, with 10 bases left in between. CDR3 region: CASTLYGNTEAFF. The CDR3 bases are TGTGCCAGTACCCTCTACGGGAACACTGAAGCTTTCTTT.